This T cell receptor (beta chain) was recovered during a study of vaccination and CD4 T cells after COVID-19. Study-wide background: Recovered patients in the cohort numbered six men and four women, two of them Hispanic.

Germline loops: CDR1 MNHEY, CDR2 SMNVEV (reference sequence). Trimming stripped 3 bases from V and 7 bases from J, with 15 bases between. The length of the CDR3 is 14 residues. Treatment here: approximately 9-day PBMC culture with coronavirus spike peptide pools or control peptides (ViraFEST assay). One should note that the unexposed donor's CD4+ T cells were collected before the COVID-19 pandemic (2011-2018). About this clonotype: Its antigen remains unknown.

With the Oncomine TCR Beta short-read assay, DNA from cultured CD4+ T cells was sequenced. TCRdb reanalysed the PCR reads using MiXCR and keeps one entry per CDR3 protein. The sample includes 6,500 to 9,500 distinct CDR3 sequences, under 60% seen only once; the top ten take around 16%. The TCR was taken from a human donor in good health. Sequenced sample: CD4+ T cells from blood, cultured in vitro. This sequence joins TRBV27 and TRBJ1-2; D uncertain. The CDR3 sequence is CASSFTGREAGYTF. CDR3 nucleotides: TGTGCCAGCAGTTTCACCGGACGGGAGGCTGGCTACACCTTC.